These 11 T cell receptor beta chains originate from one sample sequenced in a study of spatial heterogeneity in lung cancer. Via MiXCR, TCRdb re-called the 5' RACE reads, giving one row per CDR3 protein. The sample records some 52,000 distinct CDR3 sequences, approximately 7% being singletons. As for time point: sample taken at primary tumor resection. TCRs were sequenced from unsorted whole RNA of tumor, nontumor lung or PBMC. The sequencing here drew on PBMCs, taken at surgery. These TCRs come from a female donor with early-stage non-small cell lung cancer.

The sample holds many counts of this clonotype. This chain connects TRBV12-3 or TRBV12-4 to TRBJ2-3; D is undetermined. Deletions cut 3 bases from V and 2 bases from J, with 12 bases between. The CDR3 totals 15 residues. The CDR3 region has the DNA TGTGCCAGCAGTTTGAACGCACTCACCACAGATACGCAGTATTTT. Translated, it gives CASSLNALTTDTQYF.

This clonotype is labeled as medium-sized. J is TRBJ2-1 and V is TRBV29-1, with D possibly being TRBD2 (6 bases). Trimming took off 4 bases at V and 5 bases at J, with 9 bases between the two ends. The CDR3 is made up of 12 amino acids. CDR1 is SQVTM and CDR2 is ANQGSEA in the germline V gene. In DNA form, the CDR3 reads TGCAGCGTTGGTGGCGGGGACAATGAGCAGTTCTTC. This encodes CSVGGGDNEQFF.

This clonotype was counted many times. The genes are TRBV9 and TRBJ2-2, with TRBD1 as a possible D gene (5 bases). The CDR3 is made up of 15 amino acids. Trimming shortened V by 4 bases and J by 4 bases, and 14 bases separated the two germline ends. Germline-derived CDR1 and CDR2 are SGDLS and YYNGEE. The CDR3 DNA follows: TGTGCCAGCAGCCGTCTGGACATACGCACCGGGGAGCTGTTTTTT. It yields the protein CASSRLDIRTGELFF.

At least ten counts were recorded for this clonotype. The chain recombines TRBV5-6 with TRBJ2-7, with TRBD1 identical over 10 bases. CDR3 size: 15 residues. Germline CDR1 is SGHDT and CDR2 is YYEEEE. J lost 4 bases, V lost 4 bases, and 8 bases had no gene match. For the CDR3, the DNA is TGTGCCAGCAGCACCCGGGACAGGGGACCGTACGAGCAGTACTTC. Amino acid sequence: CASSTRDRGPYEQYF. The full variable domain, its missing parts supplied by reference TRBV5-6 and TRBJ2-7, is DAGVTQSPTHLIKTRGQQVTLRCSPKSGHDTVSWYQQALGQGPQFIFQYYEEEERQRGNFPDRFSGHQFPNYSSELNVNALLLGDSALYLCASSTRDRGPYEQYFGPGTRLTVT.

This clonotype was counted ten times or more. The V call is TRBV29-1, the J call TRBJ2-5, with D perhaps matching TRBD1 (6 bases). Trimming took 6 bases from V and 4 from J, leaving 9 bases between them. The CDR3 loop spans 11 amino acids. Germline assignment: CDR1 SQVTM and CDR2 ANQGSEA. DNA for the CDR3: TGCAGCGTCACGACAGGAGAGACCCAGTACTTC. Translated, it gives CSVTTGETQYF.

This clonotype was observed at least ten times. This sequence joins TRBV2 and TRBJ1-2; D might be TRBD1 (5 bases). Trimming removed 2 bases from V and 6 bases from J, with 13 bases in between. The CDR3 contains 14 residues. Germline values: CDR1 SNHLY, CDR2 FYNNEI. The CDR3 coding sequence is TGTGCCAGCAGTGAATCGACAGTCTTGGATGGCTACACCTTC. It yields the protein CASSESTVLDGYTF.

This clonotype was detected ten times or more. This sequence joins TRBV29-1 and TRBJ1-3; D ambiguous. This CDR3 spans 13 amino acids. In germline, CDR1 is SQVTM, CDR2 ANQGSEA. Trimming stripped 0 bases from V and 7 bases from J, with 10 bases between. CDR3 nucleotide sequence: TGCAGCGTTGAAGAAGACACGGGGAACACCATATATTTT. Its translation is CSVEEDTGNTIYF.

This clonotype has more than one count but fewer than ten. The V call is TRBV4-3, the J call TRBJ2-3; possibly TRBD2 for D (6 bases). Trimming cost V 0 bases and J 3 bases, with 19 bases left between them. The CDR3 extends over 18 amino acids. Per the germline V gene, CDR1 is LGHNA and CDR2 is YSLEER. The CDR3 region has the DNA TGCGCCAGCAGCCAAGAACCTCTGGGACTTACAAAAACAGATACGCAGTATTTT. This sequence encodes CASSQEPLGLTKTDTQYF.

This clonotype was seen more than once but under ten times. The J gene is TRBJ1-1, the V gene TRBV4-3, with TRBD1 identical over 9 bases. In germline, CDR1 is LGHNA, CDR2 YSLEER. This CDR3 contains 16 residues. The V segment lost 0 bases and the J segment 4 bases; nucleotides outside the gene matches: 6. CDR3 DNA: TGCGCCAGCAGCCAAGACCCCGGGACAGGGAGCACTGAAGCTTTCTTT. It specifies CASSQDPGTGSTEAFF.

This clonotype was counted ten times or more. The chain links TRBV6-2 or TRBV6-3 to TRBJ1-5, with no clear D. V was trimmed by 6 bases and J by 1 base, leaving 13 bases between them. Germline CDR1 and CDR2: MNHEY and SVGEGT. This CDR3 comprises 15 residues. The DNA of the CDR3 is TGTGCCAGCAGAATCGGTCCGACAAGCAATCAGCCCCAGCATTTT. Translating gives CASRIGPTSNQPQHF.

This clonotype was picked up many times. The chain is built from TRBV20-1 and TRBJ2-7; 12 bases line up with TRBD2. With V trimmed by 6 bases and J by 5 bases, 14 bases remained unmatched. Germline-derived CDR1 and CDR2 are DFQATT and SNEGSKA (reference sequence). This CDR3 contains 16 residues. The CDR3, as DNA: TGCAGTGCATCCACGACTAGCGGGGGATATACTAACGAGCAGTACTTC. Translation: CSASTTSGGYTNEQYF.